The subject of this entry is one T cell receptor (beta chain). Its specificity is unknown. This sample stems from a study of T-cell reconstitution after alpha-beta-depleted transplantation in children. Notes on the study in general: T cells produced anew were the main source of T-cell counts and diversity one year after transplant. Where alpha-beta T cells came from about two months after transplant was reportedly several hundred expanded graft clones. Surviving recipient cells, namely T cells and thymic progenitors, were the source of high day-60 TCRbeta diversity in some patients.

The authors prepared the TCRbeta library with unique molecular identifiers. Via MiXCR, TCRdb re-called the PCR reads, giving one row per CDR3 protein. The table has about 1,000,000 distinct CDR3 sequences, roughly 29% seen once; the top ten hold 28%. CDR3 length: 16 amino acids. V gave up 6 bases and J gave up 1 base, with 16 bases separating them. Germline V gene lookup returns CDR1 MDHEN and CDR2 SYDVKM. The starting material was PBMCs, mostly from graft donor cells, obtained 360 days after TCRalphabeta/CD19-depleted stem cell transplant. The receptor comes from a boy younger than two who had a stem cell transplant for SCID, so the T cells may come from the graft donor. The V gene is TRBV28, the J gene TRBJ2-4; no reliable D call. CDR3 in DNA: TGTGCCAGCAGGCCGCTGACGTTTACGGCCAAAAACATTCAGTACTTC. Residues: CASRPLTFTAKNIQYF.